A single T cell receptor (beta chain) is shown here with its context. The data derive from a study of shared clonotypes between healthy human individuals. As defined, naive CD8 cells were CD45RO-negative and positively selected for CCR7, with terminally differentiated effector memory CD45RA+ cells excluded. Measured with immunoSEQ multiplex PCR; TCRdb has only the in-frame clones, and not every one. The table records 600,000 or so clones, roughly 98% of them present only once. Per germline, CDR1 SEHNR and CDR2 FQNEAQ (reference sequence). J was trimmed by 4 bases and V by 5 bases; bases with no gene match: 18. The CDR3 consists of 18 residues.

The sequenced sample consisted of naive CD8+ T cells sorted from blood. V and J are TRBV7-9 and TRBJ2-7, with 9 positions matching TRBD1. The receptor was isolated from a man aged 30 to 39 in good health. The CDR3 protein is CASSPRPGTGQMLYEQYF. Here the CDR3 DNA reads TGTGCCAGCAGCCCTCGTCCCGGGACAGGGCAGATGCTGTACGAGCAGTACTTC.